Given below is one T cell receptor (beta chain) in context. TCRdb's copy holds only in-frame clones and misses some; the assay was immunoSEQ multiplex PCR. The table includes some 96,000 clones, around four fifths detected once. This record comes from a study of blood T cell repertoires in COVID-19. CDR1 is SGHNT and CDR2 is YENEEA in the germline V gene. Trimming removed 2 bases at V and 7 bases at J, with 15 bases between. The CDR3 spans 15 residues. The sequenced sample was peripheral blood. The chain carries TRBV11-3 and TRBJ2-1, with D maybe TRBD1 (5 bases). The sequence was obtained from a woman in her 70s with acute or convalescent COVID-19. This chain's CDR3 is CASSLMSGLGNEQFF. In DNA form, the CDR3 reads TGTGCCAGCAGCTTAATGTCAGGGCTGGGGAATGAGCAGTTCTTC.